A single sample gave rise to the 19 T cell receptor beta chains below, sequenced in a study of T cell responses to AZD1222 COVID-19 vaccine. Data came from immunoSEQ multiplex PCR; TCRdb stores just in-frame clones and leaves some out. This sample carries approximately 150,000 clones, around 90% of them seen once, and the ten largest clones take 1.3% to 1.5%. The sample consisted of peripheral blood, taken on day 0 of AZD1222 vaccination. The receptor source for this set is an adult in good health.

The genes are TRBV2 and TRBJ2-3; 7 bases line up with TRBD2. The germline gives CDR1 SNHLY, CDR2 FYNNEI. Losses at the gene ends were 4 bases for V and 1 base for J; bases not matched to a gene: 8. The CDR3 totals 16 residues. CDR3 sequence reads: CASSVGRRRGTDTQYF. CDR3 nucleotides: TGTGCCAGCAGTGTCGGGAGGCGTCGGGGCACAGATACGCAGTATTTT.

The chain joins TRBV5-4 to TRBJ2-5, with TRBD2 matching over 7 bases. This CDR3 is built from 15 residues. Looked up from germline, CDR1 is SGHNT and CDR2 is YYREEE (reference sequence). The J segment lost 5 bases and the V segment lost 3 bases, leaving 10 bases of the junction unmatched. Here the CDR3 reads CASSSTWGGSETQYF. DNA for the CDR3: TGTGCCAGCAGCTCGACCTGGGGAGGGTCGGAGACCCAGTACTTC.

The rearrangement joins TRBV5-4 to TRBJ2-5; perhaps TRBD1 as D (5 bases). The CDR3 sequence is 13 residues long. Germline V gives CDR1 SGHNT, CDR2 YYREEE (reference sequence). V was cut by 7 bases and J by 3 bases, with 13 bases left in between. The CDR3 DNA sequence: TGTGCCAGCGGGAAAGGGGATAAAGAGACCCAGTACTTC. This gives the protein CASGKGDKETQYF.

This clone was observed a handful of times. The rearrangement joins TRBV5-4 to TRBJ2-7; no clear D. V lost 1 base and J 0 bases, leaving 11 bases between the germline ends. The CDR3 runs 15 residues. Germline CDR1 and CDR2: SGHNT and YYREEE (reference sequence). This CDR3 is CASSLTVSGSYEQYF. The CDR3, as DNA: TGTGCCAGCAGCTTGACAGTCTCTGGCTCCTACGAGCAGTACTTC. The entire variable domain, with the rest obtained from reference TRBV5-4 and TRBJ2-7, is as follows: ETGVTQSPTHLIKTRGQQVTLRCSSQSGHNTVSWYQQALGQGPQFIFQYYREEENGRGNFPPRFSGLQFPNYSSELNVNALELDDSALYLCASSLTVSGSYEQYFGPGTRLTVT.

This chain connects TRBV20-1 to TRBJ2-5; 11 bases line up with TRBD2. The V segment lost 3 bases and the J segment 4 bases; nucleotides outside the gene matches: 13. The CDR3 covers 17 residues. CDR1 and CDR2 (germline): DFQATT, SNEGSKA (reference sequence). DNA of the CDR3: TGCAGTGCTAGTCGGCCTAGCGGGAGGCGTTACCGAGAGACCCAGTACTTC. This codes for CSASRPSGRRYRETQYF.

The V and J genes are TRBV6-4 and TRBJ2-3, with TRBD2 matching 12 bases. CDR3 length: 16 amino acids. The V and J ends lost 4 bases and 3 bases, in that order; junction bases with no gene match: 5. Germline V lookup: CDR1 MRHNA, CDR2 SNTAGT. DNA of the CDR3: TGTGCCAGCAGTGGGGGTGGACTAGCGGGGACAGATACGCAGTATTTT. This translates into CASSGGGLAGTDTQYF.

This rearrangement joins TRBV3-1 (or the pseudogene TRBV3-2) to TRBJ1-1, with 10 bases lining up with TRBD1. Germline V gene lookup returns CDR1 LGHDT and CDR2 YNNKEL (reference sequence). This CDR3 has 17 amino acids. Losses at the gene ends were 1 base for V and 5 bases for J; bases not matched to a gene: 10. The DNA of the CDR3 is TGTGCCAGCAGCCAAGTAGACAGGGGGCGGTGGTGGACTGAAGCTTTCTTT. It codes for CASSQVDRGRWWTEAFF.

This clone was detected only once. This sequence joins TRBV20-1 and TRBJ2-1; 11 bases are shared with TRBD2. The germline gives CDR1 DFQATT, CDR2 SNEGSKA (reference sequence). V dropped 5 bases and J dropped 10; count of bases not matched to a gene: 1. This CDR3 region has 11 residues. Written as DNA, the CDR3 is TGCAGTGCTGGACTAGCGGGCGAGCAGTTCTTC. This sequence encodes CSAGLAGEQFF.

This chain connects TRBV27 to TRBJ2-3, with 9 bases fitting TRBD2. The germline gives CDR1 MNHEY, CDR2 SMNVEV (reference sequence). The CDR3 contains 14 residues. Unmatched junction bases numbered 6, after V lost 5 bases and J lost 6 bases. For the CDR3, the DNA is TGTGCCAGCAGTATTCAGCGGGAGGAGGATACGCAGTATTTT. Encoded protein: CASSIQREEDTQYF.

The genes are TRBV9 and TRBJ2-7; D gene unclear. The CDR3 has 12 amino acids. Looked up from germline, CDR1 is SGDLS and CDR2 is YYNGEE. Trimming pared 4 bases from V and 5 bases from J, leaving 10 bases between. CDR3 sequence (DNA): TGTGCCAGCAGCATACACGAGGACGAGCAGTACTTC. Its translation is CASSIHEDEQYF.

The chain uses TRBV12-5 and TRBJ1-2; D is ambiguous. V gave up 3 bases and J gave up 8 bases, with 16 bases separating them. This CDR3 is built from 14 residues. Germline V CDR1 and CDR2: LGHNT, FRNRAP. The CDR3: CASGFRDQHSGYTF. The CDR3 nucleotides are TGTGCTAGTGGTTTCCGTGACCAGCACTCCGGCTACACCTTC.

The chain combines TRBV11-3 with TRBJ2-3, with D uncertain. The CDR3 extends over 14 amino acids. The V gene's germline CDR1 is SGHNT and CDR2 YENEEA. V was shortened by 5 bases and J by 4 bases, with 13 bases between the two germline ends. The CDR3 region has the DNA TGTGCCAGCAGCGCGAATGGCGCACCAGATACGCAGTATTTT. Translation gives CASSANGAPDTQYF.

The chain combines TRBV27 with TRBJ1-6, with 10 bases identical to TRBD1. Germline CDR1 reads MNHEY; CDR2 reads SMNVEV (reference sequence). With V trimmed by 6 bases and J by 9 bases, 5 bases remained unmatched. The CDR3 contains 14 residues. CDR3 coding DNA: TGTGCCAGCAGCCAGGGACAGGGGCGTTCACCCCTCCACTTT. Translated, it gives CASSQGQGRSPLHF.

The chain combines TRBV30 with TRBJ1-1; 8 bases are a match to TRBD1. V lost 5 bases to trimming and J lost 4 bases; unmatched junction nucleotides: 6. Germline V gene lookup returns CDR1 GTSNPN and CDR2 SVGIG (reference sequence). This CDR3 has 13 residues. The CDR3 region is CAWVDRGATEAFF. The CDR3 DNA reads as TGTGCCTGGGTAGACAGGGGCGCCACTGAAGCTTTCTTT.

In the case of this clone: Because it lacks the conserved phenylalanine or tryptophan at the end, this CDR3 is likely a read error. It is unclear where the CDR3 begins or ends on the DNA, so no DNA is shown, and the CDR3 is as TCRdb lists it. The chain is built from TRBV21-1 and TRBJ2-7; TRBD1 is taken as the D call from the table, unchecked against the DNA. TRBV21-1 is a listed pseudogene. Termini included, the CDR3 measures 14 amino acids. CDR3 region: CASSLRTGGCEQYL.

The chain uses TRBV6-5 and TRBJ2-7; 9 positions match TRBD1. Germline V gene data show CDR1 as MNHEY and CDR2 as SVGAGI. V dropped 8 bases and J dropped 4; count of bases not matched to a gene: 6. The CDR3 has 13 residues. CDR3 amino acids: CASQPGQGYEQYF. The CDR3 DNA is TGTGCCAGCCAACCGGGACAGGGATACGAGCAGTACTTC.

The chain employs TRBV18 and TRBJ2-7; 11 positions agree with TRBD1. The V gene end was trimmed by 0 bases and the J gene end by 7 bases; junction bases not matched to a gene: 8. The CDR3 spans 16 residues. The germline CDR1 and CDR2 sequences are KGHSH and LQKENI. CDR3 sequence: CASSPPGQGALGEQYF. The CDR3 nucleotides are TGTGCCAGCTCACCACCAGGACAGGGGGCCTTGGGGGAGCAGTACTTC.

This clone was detected only once. V gene TRBV6-5 combines with J gene TRBJ1-2; D unresolved. Germline CDR1 reads MNHEY; CDR2 reads SVGAGI. CDR3 length: 14 amino acids. The ends were cut back, 3 bases at V and 2 bases at J, with 10 bases in the middle. The CDR3 DNA sequence: TGTGCCAGCAGTTATTCGATGGGAAACTATGGCTACACCTTC. Its translation is CASSYSMGNYGYTF.

This chain joins TRBV7-9 and TRBJ2-7; D perhaps matches TRBD2 (6 bases). The CDR3 is made up of 13 amino acids. V gave up 2 bases and J gave up 4 bases, with 9 bases separating them. The germline V gene encodes CDR1 SEHNR and CDR2 FQNEAQ (reference sequence). This chain's CDR3 is CASSLRGSYEQYF. The DNA for the CDR3 is TGTGCCAGCAGCTTACGGGGGAGTTACGAGCAGTACTTC.